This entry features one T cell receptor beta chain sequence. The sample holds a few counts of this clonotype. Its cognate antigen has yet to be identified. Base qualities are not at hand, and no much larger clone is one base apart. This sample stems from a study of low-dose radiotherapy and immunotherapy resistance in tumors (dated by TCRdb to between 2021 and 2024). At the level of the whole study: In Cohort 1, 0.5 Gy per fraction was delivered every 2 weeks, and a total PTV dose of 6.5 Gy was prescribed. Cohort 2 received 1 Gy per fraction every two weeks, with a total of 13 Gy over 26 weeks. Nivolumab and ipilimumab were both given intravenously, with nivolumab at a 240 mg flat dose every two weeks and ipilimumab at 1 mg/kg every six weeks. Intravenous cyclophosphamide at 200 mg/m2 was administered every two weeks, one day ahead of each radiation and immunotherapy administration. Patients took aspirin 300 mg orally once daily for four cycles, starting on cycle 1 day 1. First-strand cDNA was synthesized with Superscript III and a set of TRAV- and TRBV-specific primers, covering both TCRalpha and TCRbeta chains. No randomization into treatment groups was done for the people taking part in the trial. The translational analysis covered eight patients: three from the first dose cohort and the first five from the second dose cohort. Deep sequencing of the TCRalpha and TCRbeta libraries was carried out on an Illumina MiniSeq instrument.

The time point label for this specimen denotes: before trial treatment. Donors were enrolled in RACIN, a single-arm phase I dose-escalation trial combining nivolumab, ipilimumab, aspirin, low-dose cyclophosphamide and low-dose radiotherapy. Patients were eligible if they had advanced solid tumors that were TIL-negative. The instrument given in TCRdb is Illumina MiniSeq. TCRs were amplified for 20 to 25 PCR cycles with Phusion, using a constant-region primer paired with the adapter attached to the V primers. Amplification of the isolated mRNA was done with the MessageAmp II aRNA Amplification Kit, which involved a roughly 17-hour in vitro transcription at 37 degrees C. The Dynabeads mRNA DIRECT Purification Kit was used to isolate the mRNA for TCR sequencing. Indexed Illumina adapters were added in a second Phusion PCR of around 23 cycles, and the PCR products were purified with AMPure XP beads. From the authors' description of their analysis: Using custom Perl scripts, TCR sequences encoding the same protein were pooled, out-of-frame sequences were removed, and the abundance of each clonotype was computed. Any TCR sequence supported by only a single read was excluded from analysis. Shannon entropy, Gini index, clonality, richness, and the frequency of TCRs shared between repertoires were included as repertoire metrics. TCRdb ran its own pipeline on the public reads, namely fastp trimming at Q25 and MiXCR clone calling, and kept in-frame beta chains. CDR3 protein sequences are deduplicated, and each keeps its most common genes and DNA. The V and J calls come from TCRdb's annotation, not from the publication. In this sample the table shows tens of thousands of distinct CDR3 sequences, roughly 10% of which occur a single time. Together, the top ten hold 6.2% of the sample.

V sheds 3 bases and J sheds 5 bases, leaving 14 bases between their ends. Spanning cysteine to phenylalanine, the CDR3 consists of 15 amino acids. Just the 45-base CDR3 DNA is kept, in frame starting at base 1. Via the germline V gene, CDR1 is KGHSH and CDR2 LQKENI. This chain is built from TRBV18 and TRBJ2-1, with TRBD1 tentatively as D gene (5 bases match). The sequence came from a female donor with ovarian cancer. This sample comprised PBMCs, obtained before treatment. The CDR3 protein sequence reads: CASSPSSKGHNEQFF. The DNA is TGTGCCAGCTCACCTTCCTCGAAGGGGCACAATGAGCAGTTCTTC.